This T cell receptor (beta chain) comes out of a study of blood T cell repertoires in COVID-19. The CDR3 runs 14 residues. Deletions cut 5 bases from V and 6 bases from J, with 14 bases between. Germline lookup yields CDR1 MNHEY and CDR2 SMNVEV (reference sequence). Assay used: immunoSEQ multiplex PCR; TCRdb lists only in-frame clones, some missing. This table holds approximately 200,000 clones, around 94% found once. The chain combines TRBV27 with TRBJ1-5, with D possibly matching TRBD1 (6 bases). The source material was peripheral blood. The receptor's source is a man aged 25 to 40 with COVID-19, enrolled during active disease. CDR3 coding DNA: TGTGCCAGCAGTGCCACTCAGGGGCCTCAGCCCCAGCATTTT. The encoded protein is CASSATQGPQPQHF.